This is a list of T cell receptor beta chains from one sample in a study of T cells in localized non-small cell lung cancer. Assay used: immunoSEQ multiplex PCR; TCRdb lists only in-frame clones, some missing. Of over 1,000 clones detected, approximately 29% appear once; the ten largest clones hold around 12%. Sample: normal lung tissue next to the tumor, taken before any cancer treatment. The receptors were sampled from an older male donor with stage I squamous cell lung carcinoma. Each CDR3 is given with its conserved first and last residue. A D gene is named only where the DNA matches it firmly. Where a row states a size, it is once, few, many or the class of an expanded clone; other rows omit it.

clone_size	d_call	j_call	v_call	cdr3_aa	cdr3_nt
-	-	TRBJ1-1	TRBV11-3	CASSLGILNTEAFF	TGTGCCAGCAGCCTAGGGATACTGAACACTGAAGCTTTCTTT
few	-	TRBJ2-3	TRBV9	CASSRVTDTQYF	TGTGCCTCGAGCAGGGTTACAGATACGCAGTATTTT
few	-	TRBJ1-3	TRBV11-3	CASSFRVSGNTIYF	TGTGCCAGCAGCTTCAGGGTTTCTGGAAACACCATATATTTT
-	-	TRBJ2-1	TRBV25-1	CASSEAGSGGNEQFF	TGTGCCAGCAGTGAAGCAGGGTCGGGTGGGAATGAGCAGTTCTTC
few	TRBD2	TRBJ2-5	TRBV30	CAWRPLSGGARTQYF	TGTGCCTGGAGACCGTTAAGCGGGGGGGCGCGAACCCAGTACTTC
few	TRBD1	TRBJ1-2	TRBV30	CACSTGQANYGYTF	TGTGCCTGCTCCACCGGACAGGCAAACTATGGCTACACCTTC
-	TRBD1	TRBJ2-3	TRBV19	CASSTRQGAVGYTQYF	TGTGCCAGTAGTACCCGACAGGGGGCCGTCGGATATACGCAGTATTTT
-	-	TRBJ2-3	TRBV18	CASSPNRGRTDTQYF	TGTGCCAGCTCACCAAACCGGGGTAGGACAGATACGCAGTATTTT
few	TRBD1	TRBJ1-2	TRBV18	CASSQYEGQGSYGYTF	TGTGCCAGCTCACAGTATGAAGGACAGGGGAGCTATGGTTACACCTTC
few	-	TRBJ1-6	TRBV30	CAWSTRLGFNNSPLHF	TGTGCCTGGAGTACTCGGTTGGGGTTTAATAATTCACCCCTCCACTTT
-	-	TRBJ1-2	TRBV29-1	CSVEARGGGYTF	TGCAGCGTTGAGGCGAGGGGGGGTGGCTACACCTTC
once	TRBD1	TRBJ1-2	TRBV19	CASRGQSYHYGYTF	TGTGCCAGTAGGGGACAGTCGTATCACTATGGCTACACCTTC
few	TRBD1	TRBJ2-7	TRBV6-8	CASSLGQASYEQYF	TGTGCCAGCAGCTTGGGACAGGCCAGCTACGAGCAGTACTTC
medium-sized	-	TRBJ1-4	TRBV6-8	CASSYARIATNEKLFF	TGTGCCAGCAGTTACGCGAGGATTGCAACTAATGAAAAACTGTTTTTT
large	-	TRBJ1-1	TRBV11-3	CASSFGNRVTEAFF	TGTGCCAGCAGCTTTGGGAACAGGGTGACTGAAGCTTTCTTT
-	-	TRBJ1-1	TRBV30	CAWSVLGGDTEAFF	TGTGCCTGGAGTGTACTCGGGGGTGACACTGAAGCTTTCTTT
-	-	TRBJ1-2	TRBV14	CASSRDNYGYTF	TGTGCCAGCAGCCGAGACAACTATGGCTACACCTTC
-	-	TRBJ1-1	TRBV28	CASSSYLGGTEAFF	TGTGCCAGCAGTTCGTACCTAGGAGGGACTGAAGCTTTCTTT
medium-sized	TRBD1	TRBJ2-7	TRBV6-8	CASSLWTGGDYEQYF	TGTGCCAGCAGTCTCTGGACAGGGGGCGACTACGAGCAGTACTTC
-	-	TRBJ1-6	TRBV6-8	CASSAFMNRAGDGSLHF	TGTGCCAGCAGTGCCTTTATGAACAGGGCAGGAGATGGATCCCTCCACTTT
-	-	TRBJ1-1	TRBV6-8	CASIKDGNTEAFF	TGTGCCAGCATCAAAGACGGCAACACTGAAGCTTTCTTT
-	TRBD1	TRBJ2-1	TRBV9	CASSEPGTGQGEQFF	TGTGCCAGCAGCGAACCCGGGACAGGGCAGGGTGAGCAGTTCTTC
-	-	TRBJ2-2	TRBV29-1	CSVSFRDTGELFF	TGCAGCGTTAGTTTTAGGGACACCGGGGAGCTGTTTTTT
-	TRBD1	TRBJ1-3	TRBV18	CASSSTGEGNTIYF	TGTGCCAGCTCATCGACAGGGGAAGGAAACACCATATATTTT
-	TRBD1	TRBJ1-1	TRBV18	CASATGQDTEAFF	TGTGCCAGCGCGACAGGGCAGGACACTGAAGCTTTCTTT
medium-sized	TRBD2	TRBJ2-3	TRBV4-1	CASSLGSGGRTDTQYF	TGCGCCAGCAGCCTCGGCAGCGGGGGGCGCACAGATACGCAGTATTTT
few	-	TRBJ2-3	TRBV19	CASKDSGRTDTQYF	TGTGCCAGTAAAGATTCAGGCCGCACAGATACGCAGTATTTT
few	-	TRBJ1-2	TRBV29-1	CSVPSGATNYGYTF	TGCAGCGTCCCATCGGGGGCAACTAACTATGGCTACACCTTC
-	TRBD1	TRBJ2-5	TRBV6-8	CASKWTGSGRETQYF	TGTGCCAGCAAGTGGACAGGGAGCGGGCGGGAGACCCAGTACTTC
-	TRBD1	TRBJ2-7	TRBV29-1	CSVSARATGVSYEQYF	TGCAGCGTCTCAGCCCGCGCGACAGGGGTTTCCTACGAGCAGTACTTC
few	-	TRBJ2-7	TRBV11-3	CASSLEIGGQLYEQYF	TGTGCCAGCAGCTTGGAAATAGGGGGACAACTCTACGAGCAGTACTTC
few	-	TRBJ2-2	TRBV6-8	CASSYSGNGELFF	TGTGCCAGCAGTTACTCGGGGAACGGGGAGCTGTTTTTT
medium-sized	TRBD1	TRBJ1-2	TRBV11-3	CASSPQQGDLYGYTF	TGTGCCAGCAGCCCACAACAGGGGGACCTCTATGGCTACACCTTC
medium-sized	TRBD1	TRBJ1-1	TRBV6-8	CASTQDRGDTEAFF	TGTGCCAGCACCCAGGACAGGGGAGATACTGAAGCTTTCTTT
large	TRBD1	TRBJ1-6	TRBV11-3	CASSPGQGASNSPLHF	TGTGCCAGCAGCCCTGGACAGGGGGCAAGTAATTCACCCCTCCACTTT
-	-	TRBJ2-6	TRBV19	CASSKGTPSGANVLTF	TGTGCCAGTAGTAAAGGGACACCGTCTGGGGCCAACGTCCTGACTTTC
-	-	TRBJ1-2	TRBV30	CAWNPGGFGYTF	TGTGCCTGGAATCCCGGGGGTTTTGGCTACACCTTC
-	-	TRBJ1-5	TRBV30	CALAAGGDQPQHF	TGTGCCCTAGCGGCAGGCGGGGATCAGCCCCAGCATTTT
-	-	TRBJ1-2	TRBV15	CATSRGGGVGGALGYTF	TGTGCCACCAGCAGAGGTGGGGGCGTAGGAGGTGCGCTTGGCTACACCTTC
-	-	TRBJ1-1	TRBV30	CAWSAQGNTEAFF	TGTGCCTGGAGTGCACAAGGGAACACTGAAGCTTTCTTT
few	-	TRBJ2-3	TRBV11-3	CASSLDTGIDTQYF	TGTGCCAGCAGCTTGGATACAGGGATAGATACGCAGTATTTT
-	TRBD1	TRBJ1-1	TRBV30	CAWSGQGVGTEAFF	TGTGCCTGGAGTGGGCAGGGGGTTGGAACTGAAGCTTTCTTT
-	-	TRBJ1-3	TRBV6-8	CASSPAGRNTIYF	TGTGCCAGCAGTCCGGCGGGGCGAAACACCATATATTTT
-	-	TRBJ2-3	TRBV6-8	CASSYDRTDTQYF	TGTGCCAGCAGTTACGACAGGACAGATACGCAGTATTTT
medium-sized	TRBD2	TRBJ2-1	TRBV11-3	CASSLVGGAYNEQFF	TGTGCCAGCAGCTTAGTCGGGGGGGCCTACAATGAGCAGTTCTTC
-	-	TRBJ1-3	TRBV9	CASSFDGNTIYF	TGTGCCAGCAGTTTTGATGGAAACACCATATATTTT
-	-	TRBJ1-1	TRBV6-8	CASRARGAEAFF	TGTGCCAGCAGGGCTCGGGGGGCTGAAGCTTTCTTT
-	TRBD1	TRBJ2-7	TRBV30	CAWKDRGYEQYF	TGTGCCTGGAAGGACAGGGGCTACGAGCAGTACTTC
few	-	TRBJ2-7	TRBV11-3	CASSLGGRGYEQYF	TGTGCCAGCAGCTTAGGGGGAAGGGGGTACGAGCAGTACTTC
once	-	TRBJ1-1	TRBV19	CASSEGSGLMNTEAFF	TGTGCCAGTAGTGAGGGCTCAGGGCTCATGAACACTGAAGCTTTCTTT
-	-	TRBJ1-1	TRBV11-3	CASSSRQRRMNTEAFF	TGTGCCAGCAGCTCCCGACAGCGACGGATGAACACTGAAGCTTTCTTT
-	-	TRBJ2-7	TRBV19	CASSPGTDSYEQYF	TGTGCCAGTAGTCCAGGGACGGACTCCTACGAGCAGTACTTC
-	-	TRBJ1-4	TRBV28	CASLRAGSNEKLFF	TGTGCCAGCCTAAGGGCAGGGTCGAACGAAAAACTGTTTTTT
-	-	TRBJ1-2	TRBV6-8	CASSVVTDVGGYTF	TGTGCCAGCAGTGTTGTGACTGACGTAGGGGGCTACACCTTC
-	-	TRBJ1-5	TRBV9	CASSAPGINQPQHF	TGTGCCAGCAGCGCACCAGGGATTAATCAGCCCCAGCATTTT
-	-	TRBJ2-7	TRBV1	CASSLGQGADEQYF	TGCGCCAGCAGCCTGGGACAGGGGGCTGACGAGCAGTACTTC
few	TRBD1	TRBJ1-6	TRBV9	CASSLGTGDSPLHF	TGTGCCAGCAGCCTCGGGACAGGGGATTCACCCCTCCACTTT
-	TRBD1	TRBJ1-5	TRBV28	CASRHKDRVIQPQHF	TGTGCCAGCAGGCACAAGGACAGGGTAATTCAGCCCCAGCATTTT
once	TRBD1	TRBJ2-2	TRBV25-1	CVPQGAKSNTGELFF	TGTGTCCCGCAGGGGGCAAAGTCGAACACCGGGGAGCTGTTTTTT
few	-	TRBJ1-1	TRBV19	CASSHDRLNTEAFF	TGTGCCAGTAGTCATGACAGGTTAAACACTGAAGCTTTCTTT